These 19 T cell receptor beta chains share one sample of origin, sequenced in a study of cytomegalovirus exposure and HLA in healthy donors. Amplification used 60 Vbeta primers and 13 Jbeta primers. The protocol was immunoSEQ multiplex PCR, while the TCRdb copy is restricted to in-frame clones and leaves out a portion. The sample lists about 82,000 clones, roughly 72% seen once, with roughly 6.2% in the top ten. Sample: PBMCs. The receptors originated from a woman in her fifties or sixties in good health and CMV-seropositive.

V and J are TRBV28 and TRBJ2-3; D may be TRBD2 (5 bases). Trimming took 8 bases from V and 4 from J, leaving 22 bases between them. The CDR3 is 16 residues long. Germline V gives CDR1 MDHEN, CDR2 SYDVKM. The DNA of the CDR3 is TGTGCCAGCTCCCCGACACGGGGAATAGGAGCAGATACGCAGTATTTT. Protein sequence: CASSPTRGIGADTQYF.

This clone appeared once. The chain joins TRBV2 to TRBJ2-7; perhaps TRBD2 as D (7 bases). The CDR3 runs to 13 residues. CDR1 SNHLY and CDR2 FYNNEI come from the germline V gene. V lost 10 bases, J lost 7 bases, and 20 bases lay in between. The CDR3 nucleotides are TGTGCCATGAAGCGGGGCGAGAGGGGGGAGCAGTACTTC. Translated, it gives CAMKRGERGEQYF.

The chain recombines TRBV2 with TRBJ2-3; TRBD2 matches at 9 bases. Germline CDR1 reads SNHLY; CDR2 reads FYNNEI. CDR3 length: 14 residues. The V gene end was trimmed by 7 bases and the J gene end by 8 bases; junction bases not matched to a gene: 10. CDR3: CASNMEREVSTQYF. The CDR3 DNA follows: TGTGCCAGCAATATGGAGCGGGAGGTGTCTACGCAGTATTTT.

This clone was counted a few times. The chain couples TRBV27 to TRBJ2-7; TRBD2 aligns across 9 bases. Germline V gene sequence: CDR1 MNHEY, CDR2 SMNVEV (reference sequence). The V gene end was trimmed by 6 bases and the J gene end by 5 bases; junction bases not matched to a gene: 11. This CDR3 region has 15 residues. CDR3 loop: CASRTIAGDRHEQYF. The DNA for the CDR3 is TGTGCCAGCAGGACGATAGCGGGAGATCGCCACGAGCAGTACTTC.

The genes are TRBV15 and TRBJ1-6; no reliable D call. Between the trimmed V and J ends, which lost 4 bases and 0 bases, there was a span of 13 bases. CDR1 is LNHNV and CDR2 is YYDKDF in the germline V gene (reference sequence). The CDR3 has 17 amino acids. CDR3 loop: CATSTRFISSYNSPLHF. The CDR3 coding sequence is TGTGCCACCAGCACCCGGTTTATAAGCTCCTATAATTCACCCCTCCACTTT.

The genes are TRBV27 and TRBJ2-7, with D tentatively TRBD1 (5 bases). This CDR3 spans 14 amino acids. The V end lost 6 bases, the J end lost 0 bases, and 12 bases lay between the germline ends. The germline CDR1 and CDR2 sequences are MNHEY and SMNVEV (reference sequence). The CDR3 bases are TGTGCCAGCAGCTACAGGATAAGCTCCTACGAGCAGTACTTC. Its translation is CASSYRISSYEQYF.

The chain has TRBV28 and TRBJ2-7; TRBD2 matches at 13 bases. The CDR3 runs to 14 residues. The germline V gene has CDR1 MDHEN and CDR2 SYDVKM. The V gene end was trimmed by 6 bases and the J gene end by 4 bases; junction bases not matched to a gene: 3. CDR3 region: CASRELAGGYEQYF. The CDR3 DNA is TGTGCCAGCAGAGAACTAGCGGGAGGGTACGAGCAGTACTTC.

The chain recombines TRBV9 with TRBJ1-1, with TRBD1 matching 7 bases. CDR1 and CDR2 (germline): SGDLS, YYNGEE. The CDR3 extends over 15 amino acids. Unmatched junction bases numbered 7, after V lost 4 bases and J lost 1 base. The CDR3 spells CASSRQGVGNTEAFF. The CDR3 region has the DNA TGTGCCAGCAGCCGACAGGGCGTAGGGAACACTGAAGCTTTCTTT.

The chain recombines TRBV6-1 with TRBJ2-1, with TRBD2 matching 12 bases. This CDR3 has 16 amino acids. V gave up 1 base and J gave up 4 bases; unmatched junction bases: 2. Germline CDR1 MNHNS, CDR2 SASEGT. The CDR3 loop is CASSEELAGGYNEQFF. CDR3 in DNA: TGTGCCAGCAGTGAAGAGCTAGCGGGAGGGTACAATGAGCAGTTCTTC.

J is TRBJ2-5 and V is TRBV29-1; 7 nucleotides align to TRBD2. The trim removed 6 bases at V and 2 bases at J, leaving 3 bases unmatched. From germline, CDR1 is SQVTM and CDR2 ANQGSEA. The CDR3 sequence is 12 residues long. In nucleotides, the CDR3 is TGCAGCGTGGGGGAGGGACAAGAGACCCAGTACTTC. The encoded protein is CSVGEGQETQYF.

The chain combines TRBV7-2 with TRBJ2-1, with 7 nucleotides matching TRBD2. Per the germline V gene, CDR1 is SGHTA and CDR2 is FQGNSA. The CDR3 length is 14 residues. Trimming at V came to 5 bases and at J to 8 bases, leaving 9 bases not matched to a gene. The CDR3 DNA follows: TGTGCCAGCAGCAAGGGACTACCACGGGATGAGCAGTTCTTC. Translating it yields CASSKGLPRDEQFF. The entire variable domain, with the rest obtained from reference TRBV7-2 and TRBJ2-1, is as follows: GAGVSQSPSNKVTEKGKDVELRCDPISGHTALYWYRQSLGQGLEFLIYFQGNSAPDKSGLPSDRFSAERTGGSVSTLTIQRTQQEDSAVYLCASSKGLPRDEQFFGPGTRLTVL.

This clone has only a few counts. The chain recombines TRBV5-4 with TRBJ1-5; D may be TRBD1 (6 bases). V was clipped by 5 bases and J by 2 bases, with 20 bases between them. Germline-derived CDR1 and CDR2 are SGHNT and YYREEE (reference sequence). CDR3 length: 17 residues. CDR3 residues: CASRSQGRCMGNQPQHF. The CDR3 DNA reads TGTGCCAGCAGGTCGCAGGGGCGGTGTATGGGCAATCAGCCCCAGCATTTT.

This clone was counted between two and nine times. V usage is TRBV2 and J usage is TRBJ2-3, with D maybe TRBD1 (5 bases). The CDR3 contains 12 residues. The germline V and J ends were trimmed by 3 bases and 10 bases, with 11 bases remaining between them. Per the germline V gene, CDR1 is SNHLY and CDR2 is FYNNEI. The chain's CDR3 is CASSDVGQPQYF. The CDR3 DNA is TGTGCCAGCAGTGATGTGGGGCAGCCGCAGTATTTT.

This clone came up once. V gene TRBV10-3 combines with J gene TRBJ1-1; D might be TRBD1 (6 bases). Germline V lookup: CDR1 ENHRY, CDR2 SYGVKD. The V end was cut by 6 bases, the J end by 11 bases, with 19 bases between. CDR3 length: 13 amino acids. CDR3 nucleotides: TGTGCCATCAGGTACGGGGGGGCCCAAAGGGCTTTCTTT. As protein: CAIRYGGAQRAFF.

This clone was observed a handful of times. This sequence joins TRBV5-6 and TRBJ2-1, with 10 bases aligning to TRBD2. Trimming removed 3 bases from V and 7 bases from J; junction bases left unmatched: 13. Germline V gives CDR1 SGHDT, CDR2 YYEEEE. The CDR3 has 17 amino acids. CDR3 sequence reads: CASSSLNLGLAVNEQFF. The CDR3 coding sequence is TGTGCCAGCAGCTCCCTAAACCTAGGACTAGCGGTTAATGAGCAGTTCTTC.

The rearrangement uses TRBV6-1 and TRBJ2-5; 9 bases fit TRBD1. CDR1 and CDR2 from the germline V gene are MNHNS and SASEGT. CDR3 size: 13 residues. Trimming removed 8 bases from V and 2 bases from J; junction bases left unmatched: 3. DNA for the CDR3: TGTGCCAGCCTCGACAGGGGGCAAGAGACCCAGTACTTC. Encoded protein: CASLDRGQETQYF.

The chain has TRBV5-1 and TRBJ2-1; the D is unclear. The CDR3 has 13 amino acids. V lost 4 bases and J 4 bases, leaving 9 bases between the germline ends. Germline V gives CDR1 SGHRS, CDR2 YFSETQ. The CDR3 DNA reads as TGCGCCAGCAGCCAGACAACGTACAATGAGCAGTTCTTC. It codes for CASSQTTYNEQFF.

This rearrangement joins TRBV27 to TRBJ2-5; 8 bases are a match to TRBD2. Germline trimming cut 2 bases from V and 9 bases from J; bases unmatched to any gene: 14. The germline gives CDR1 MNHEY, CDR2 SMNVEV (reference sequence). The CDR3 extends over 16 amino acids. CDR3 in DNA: TGTGCCAGCAGTTTAGCCTTCGGGAGGGACGCAGTGTCCCAGTACTTC. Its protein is CASSLAFGRDAVSQYF.

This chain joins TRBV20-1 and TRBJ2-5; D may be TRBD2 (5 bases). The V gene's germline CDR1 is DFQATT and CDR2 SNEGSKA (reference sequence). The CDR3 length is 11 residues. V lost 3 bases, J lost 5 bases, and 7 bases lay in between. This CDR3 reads CSASERETQYF. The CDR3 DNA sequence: TGCAGTGCTAGCGAGCGGGAGACCCAGTACTTC.